The clone carrying this T cell receptor beta chain was recorded a few times. Antigen specificity is unknown. The sample is drawn from a study of T cell repertoires in cytomegalovirus infection. Whole-study findings and limits: There were carriers of CMV plus the relevant HLA, and cumulative public TCR beta family frequency identified them.

MiXCR, run by TCRdb on the reads, gives a single entry per CDR3 protein. Of 150,000 to 200,000 distinct CDR3 sequences detected, about 15% appear once; the ten largest clones hold 20% to 25%. The CDR3 has 16 residues. Germline trimming cut 2 bases from V and 11 bases from J; bases unmatched to any gene: 17. Germline V gene lookup returns CDR1 MNHEY and CDR2 SVGAGI. The sample taken for sequencing was CD8+ T cells from PBMCs. The receptor was derived from a human donor in good health (CMV status not recorded). Some clones in this sample may be carry-over from other donors' samples. The rearrangement uses TRBV6-5 and TRBJ1-2; 7 bases are shared with TRBD1. In DNA, the CDR3 is TGTGCCAGCAGTTACGGATACGAGGGGGCACCAGGCGGATACACCTTC. This translates into CASSYGYEGAPGGYTF.